This entry lists 10 T cell receptor beta chains sequenced from one sample in a study of blood T cell repertoires in COVID-19 (dated by TCRdb to about 2020). Library generation was performed with the immunoSEQ multiplex PCR assay. TCRdb's version of the immuneACCESS table is confined to in-frame rearrangements and falls short of the full clone set. An unresolved V gene accounts for under half of the shortfall where checked; the remainder is of unknown origin. The sample profile shows 250,000 to 350,000 clones; approximately 89% of them were found once. Clones ranked in the top ten supply around 12% of the sample. Sample: peripheral blood. These receptors were taken from a woman aged 60-75 years with acute or convalescent COVID-19.

This clone occurred once. The V gene is TRBV3-1 (or the pseudogene TRBV3-2), the J gene TRBJ2-5; 9 bases align to TRBD2. The germline gives CDR1 LGHDT, CDR2 YNNKEL (reference sequence). V was clipped by 5 bases and J by 6 bases; unmatched bases: 7. The CDR3 sequence is 14 residues long. The CDR3 is CASSSAGGQQTQYF. In nucleotides, the CDR3 is TGTGCCAGCAGCTCAGCGGGGGGCCAGCAGACCCAGTACTTC.

This clone occurred once. The rearrangement links TRBV4-1 to TRBJ2-3; 12 nucleotides agree with TRBD2. The CDR3 runs to 17 residues. V shed 3 bases and J 5 bases; nucleotides not matched to a gene: 9. The V gene's germline CDR1 is MGHRA and CDR2 YSYEKL. This chain's CDR3 is CASSHADRGLAGDTQYF. CDR3 DNA sequence: TGCGCCAGCAGCCATGCCGACAGGGGACTAGCGGGAGATACGCAGTATTTT.

The chain uses TRBV5-1 and TRBJ2-7, with D perhaps matching TRBD1 (6 bases). V was cut by 2 bases and J by 3 bases, with 12 bases left in between. This CDR3 is built from 14 residues. Per the germline V gene, CDR1 is SGHRS and CDR2 is YFSETQ. The CDR3 coding sequence is TGCGCCAGCAGCTTAGGGGACATTAGCTACGAGCAGTACTTC. It specifies CASSLGDISYEQYF.

The chain uses TRBV27 and TRBJ1-1; no definite D call. V shed 7 bases and J shed 7 bases, with 19 bases lying between them. CDR3 length equals 14 residues. Germline values: CDR1 MNHEY, CDR2 SMNVEV (reference sequence). CDR3 nucleotides: TGTGCCAGCACCCGCGGTGGGCGGGCGGATGAAGCTTTCTTT. Protein: CASTRGGRADEAFF.

CDR3 DNA sequence: TGTGCCAGCAGTGGACAGGGCTATGGCTACACCTTC. Protein product: CASSGQGYGYTF. The J gene is TRBJ1-2, the V gene TRBV2, with 7 bases identical to TRBD1. From germline, CDR1 is SNHLY and CDR2 FYNNEI. V lost 4 bases to trimming and J lost 4 bases; unmatched junction nucleotides: 0. The length of the CDR3 is 12 residues. Drawing the rest from reference TRBV2 and TRBJ1-2, the complete variable domain is EPEVTQTPSHQVTQMGQEVILRCVPISNHLYFYWYRQILGQKVEFLVSFYNNEISEKSEIFDDQFSVERPDGSNFTLKIRSTKLEDSAMYFCASSGQGYGYTFGSGTRLTVV.

The chain joins TRBV11-2 to TRBJ1-1; 10 positions agree with TRBD1. The CDR3 runs to 16 residues. Germline V gene lookup returns CDR1 SGHAT and CDR2 FQNNGV. V was clipped by 4 bases and J by 4 bases; unmatched bases: 9. CDR3: CASSWGTGVGVTEAFF. DNA of the CDR3: TGTGCCAGCAGCTGGGGGACAGGGGTCGGTGTCACTGAAGCTTTCTTT.

The chain has TRBV3-1 (or the pseudogene TRBV3-2) and TRBJ1-6, with D possibly TRBD1 on 5 matching bases. This CDR3 comprises 15 residues. V shed 5 bases and J shed 9 bases, with 17 bases lying between them. Germline CDR1 LGHDT, CDR2 YNNKEL (reference sequence). CDR3 sequence reads: CASSITPGRGSPLHF. The CDR3 DNA sequence: TGTGCCAGCAGCATAACGCCCGGGAGGGGTTCACCCCTCCACTTT.

The chain joins TRBV5-1 to TRBJ1-2; TRBD1 matches at 7 bases. The CDR3 covers 16 residues. The V gene end was trimmed by 2 bases and the J gene end by 4 bases; junction bases not matched to a gene: 11. Germline CDR1 is SGHRS and CDR2 is YFSETQ. In DNA form, the CDR3 reads TGCGCCAGCAGCTTCAGTGGACAGGAAGGGCGCTATGGCTACACCTTC. As protein: CASSFSGQEGRYGYTF.

This chain's CDR3 is CASSDDAGAGEKLFF. The CDR3 DNA follows: TGTGCCAGCAGTGATGATGCGGGGGCGGGAGAAAAACTGTTTTTT. The genes are TRBV2 and TRBJ1-4, with a possible D match to TRBD1 (6 bases). Per the germline V gene, CDR1 is SNHLY and CDR2 is FYNNEI. This CDR3 has 15 residues. V gave up 3 bases and J gave up 8 bases, with 16 bases separating them.

V and J are TRBV18 and TRBJ2-7; D call uncertain. Germline loops: CDR1 KGHSH, CDR2 LQKENI. Deletions cut 5 bases from V and 6 bases from J, with 14 bases between. The CDR3 length is 13 residues. The CDR3 region is CASSSTRAAEQYF. The CDR3 DNA follows: TGTGCCAGCTCATCTACGCGCGCGGCCGAGCAGTACTTC.